There are many counts of the clone carrying this TCR beta chain. What it binds is unknown. Template switching added a universal primer binding site, and final cDNA carried unique molecular identifiers. Using its own MiXCR run on the 5' RACE reads, TCRdb lists one record per CDR3 protein. The sample includes about 660,000 distinct CDR3 sequences, more than 6.5% of them seen just once. Healthy Caucasians were all of the donors. This entry comes from a study of identical twins. Overall study findings and caveats: Out-of-frame TCR alpha sharing in monozygotic twins exceeded recombination model predictions. Abundant beta clonotypes from cord blood bore fewer insertions; memory repertoires lacked this pattern.

The CDR3 totals 15 residues. V trimming: 7 bases; J trimming: 2 bases; junction bases outside the gene matches: 9. These data also featured in a second study, about yellow fever vaccine responses in identical twins.

Material: PBMCs. The chain has TRBV12-3 or TRBV12-4 and TRBJ2-5; 8 nucleotides agree with TRBD2. The receptor was isolated from a woman aged 18-29 years in good health. CDR3 protein: CASTSTSGGQETQYF. The CDR3 bases are TGTGCCAGCACGTCCACTAGCGGCGGACAAGAGACCCAGTACTTC.